The next 19 T cell receptor beta chains were all read from a single sample in a study of control samples from healthy donors and cancer patients (dated by TCRdb to 2018 to 2020). Library prep was done by the immunoSEQ multiplex PCR assay. TCRdb took over this immuneACCESS table, retaining in-frame rearrangements with V and J assigned. Such tables are incomplete; in checked studies, under half of the missing clones stem from an unresolved V gene, and the remainder is unexplained. The sample data list some 130,000 clones, and roughly 91% of these were observed just once. The ten largest make up roughly 1.7% of the sample. The sequencing sample was made of PBMCs. The receptors were gathered from a man aged 50 to 59 with head and neck cancer.

The chain recombines TRBV9 with TRBJ1-1; 8 bases map to TRBD1. V was pared by 2 bases and J by 2 bases, with 5 bases of the junction left unmatched. The CDR3 has 15 amino acids. Germline CDR1 is SGDLS and CDR2 is YYNGEE. Written as DNA, the CDR3 is TGTGCCAGCAGCGTGTTGACAGGGGCTAACACTGAAGCTTTCTTT. Its protein is CASSVLTGANTEAFF.

This sequence joins TRBV16 and TRBJ2-3, with TRBD2 identical over 8 bases. The V and J ends lost 4 bases and 1 base, in that order; junction bases with no gene match: 16. This CDR3 region has 19 residues. Germline-derived CDR1 and CDR2 are KGHSY and FQNENV. The CDR3 protein is CASSPLARGAGRGTDTQYF. CDR3 coding DNA: TGTGCCAGCAGCCCCCTTGCGCGGGGGGCGGGAAGGGGCACAGATACGCAGTATTTT.

The rearrangement links TRBV28 to TRBJ1-2; no firm D call. The germline V gene has CDR1 MDHEN and CDR2 SYDVKM. The CDR3 loop spans 16 amino acids. Trimming took 4 bases from V and 2 from J, leaving 17 bases between them. The CDR3 spells CASSSESRAYNYGYTF. The CDR3 DNA sequence: TGTGCCAGCAGTTCAGAGAGTCGGGCGTACAACTATGGCTACACCTTC.

The chain joins TRBV14 to TRBJ1-6, with TRBD1 as a possible D gene (5 bases). Trimming cost V 4 bases and J 7 bases, with 11 bases left between them. CDR3 size: 14 residues. In germline, CDR1 is SGHDN, CDR2 FVKESK. In DNA, the CDR3 is TGTGCCAGCAGCCCAGATTGGGGGAATTCACCCCTCCACTTT. It yields the protein CASSPDWGNSPLHF.

The chain recombines TRBV19 with TRBJ2-3; D is ambiguous. The germline V gene encodes CDR1 LNHDA and CDR2 SQIVND (reference sequence). V was clipped by 4 bases and J by 6 bases, with 8 bases between them. This CDR3 is built from 12 residues. The CDR3 sequence: CASSNAHDTQYF. CDR3 nucleotide sequence: TGTGCCAGTAGTAACGCACATGATACGCAGTATTTT.

V gene TRBV9 combines with J gene TRBJ1-6; no firm D call. V dropped 0 bases and J dropped 9 bases, with 7 bases sitting between them. Per the germline V gene, CDR1 is SGDLS and CDR2 is YYNGEE. This CDR3 has 13 residues. CDR3 loop: CASSVELASPLHF. The CDR3 region has the DNA TGTGCCAGCAGCGTAGAGTTAGCTTCACCCCTCCACTTT.

The chain couples TRBV7-2 to TRBJ2-7; D may be TRBD2 (5 bases). The CDR3 has 14 residues. CDR1 is SGHTA and CDR2 is FQGNSA in the germline V gene. Trimming cost V 6 bases and J 5 bases, with 17 bases left between them. CDR3 coding DNA: TGTGCCAGCAGTATGGGCGGGCCATGGGACGAGCAGTACTTC. Translated, it gives CASSMGGPWDEQYF.

The V gene is TRBV5-1, the J gene TRBJ1-4; the D is unclear. Between the trimmed V and J ends, which lost 0 bases and 8 bases, there was a span of 11 bases. CDR1 and CDR2 from the germline V gene are SGHRS and YFSETQ. CDR3 size: 14 residues. The CDR3 sequence is CASSLEGGREKLFF. The CDR3 bases are TGCGCCAGCAGCTTGGAAGGTGGCAGAGAAAAACTGTTTTTT.

This rearrangement joins TRBV27 to TRBJ2-7, with D possibly TRBD2 on 6 matching bases. Germline CDR1 MNHEY, CDR2 SMNVEV (reference sequence). The CDR3 consists of 13 residues. The V end lost 5 bases, the J end lost 7 bases, and 15 bases lay between the germline ends. The CDR3 region is CASSPSAGFEQYF. DNA for the CDR3: TGTGCCAGCAGTCCATCGGCGGGGTTTGAGCAGTACTTC.

This chain uses TRBV6-1 with TRBJ2-1; TRBD1 or TRBD2 may be the D gene (5 bases each). Per the germline V gene, CDR1 is MNHNS and CDR2 is SASEGT. V dropped 3 bases and J dropped 10 bases, with 13 bases sitting between them. The CDR3 is 13 residues long. CDR3 protein: CASSEVGNREQFF. The CDR3 DNA is TGTGCCAGCAGTGAGGTCGGGAACAGGGAGCAGTTCTTC.

The V and J genes are TRBV11-2 and TRBJ1-1; D not resolved. Germline V gene sequence: CDR1 SGHAT, CDR2 FQNNGV. The V end lost 3 bases, the J end lost 4 bases, and 3 bases lay between the germline ends. The CDR3 runs to 11 residues. The CDR3 sequence is CASSLGTEAFF. CDR3 in DNA: TGTGCCAGCAGCTTGGGCACTGAAGCTTTCTTT.

The V and J genes are TRBV18 and TRBJ2-3; 8 nucleotides match TRBD2. The V segment lost 5 bases and the J segment 0 bases; nucleotides outside the gene matches: 10. Germline loops: CDR1 KGHSH, CDR2 LQKENI. The CDR3 is 17 amino acids. The CDR3: CASSSQRGPTSTDTQYF. DNA for the CDR3: TGTGCCAGCTCATCCCAGCGGGGGCCAACTAGCACAGATACGCAGTATTTT.

V and J are TRBV12-3 or TRBV12-4 and TRBJ2-7; D gene unclear. With 6 bases removed from V and 4 bases from J, the gap between germline ends came to 10 bases. This CDR3 has 12 residues. The CDR3: CASSRSVYEQYF. For the CDR3, the DNA is TGTGCCAGCAGCAGGTCGGTGTACGAGCAGTACTTC.

V gene TRBV7-9 combines with J gene TRBJ1-2, with D uncertain. Germline CDR1 SEHNR, CDR2 FQNEAQ (reference sequence). The CDR3 consists of 13 residues. The ends were cut back, 5 bases at V and 8 bases at J, with 15 bases in the middle. CDR3 DNA sequence: TGTGCCAGCAGCAGTCGGGTGGGAGAGGGCTACACCTTC. Translated: CASSSRVGEGYTF.

The V gene is TRBV5-4, the J gene TRBJ2-7, with TRBD1 identical over 8 bases. V was pared by 4 bases and J by 0 bases, with 3 bases of the junction left unmatched. CDR1 and CDR2 from the germline V gene are SGHNT and YYREEE (reference sequence). The CDR3 is made up of 14 amino acids. The CDR3, as DNA: TGTGCCAGCAGCCCACAGGGGGGCTCCTACGAGCAGTACTTC. Translation: CASSPQGGSYEQYF.

The rearrangement uses TRBV3-1 (or the pseudogene TRBV3-2) and TRBJ1-2; D might be TRBD1 (6 bases). The CDR3 loop spans 14 amino acids. Germline V gene lookup returns CDR1 LGHDT and CDR2 YNNKEL (reference sequence). V lost 4 bases and J lost 7, with 16 bases in between. This chain's CDR3 is CASSPILQGGGYTF. CDR3 nucleotide sequence: TGTGCCAGCAGCCCAATACTACAAGGGGGTGGCTACACCTTC.

The V call is TRBV12-3 or TRBV12-4, the J call TRBJ2-7; D gene unclear. The CDR3 runs to 12 residues. V was pared by 3 bases and J by 4 bases, with 7 bases between. The CDR3: CASSFTRYEQYF. CDR3 sequence (DNA): TGTGCCAGCAGTTTCACCCGATACGAGCAGTACTTC.

This chain joins TRBV9 and TRBJ2-5; D remains ambiguous. The CDR3 has 13 amino acids. V was pared by 0 bases and J by 4 bases, with 7 bases between. Germline V gene sequence: CDR1 SGDLS, CDR2 YYNGEE. The CDR3 nucleotides are TGTGCCAGCAGCGTAGAAGTCGGAGAGACCCAGTACTTC. Amino acid sequence: CASSVEVGETQYF.

This clone has a single count. The V call is TRBV15, the J call TRBJ1-1; D uncertain. CDR1 and CDR2 from the germline V gene are LNHNV and YYDKDF (reference sequence). Trimming removed 0 bases at V and 7 bases at J, with 6 bases between. The CDR3 runs to 12 residues. The CDR3 reads CATSRDGVEAFF. CDR3 nucleotides: TGTGCCACCAGCAGAGATGGGGTTGAAGCTTTCTTT.